These 21 T cell receptor delta chains share one sample of origin, sequenced in a study of gamma-delta T cells after stem cell transplantation. TCRdb re-called the RT-PCR reads with CATT. The data hold around 1,600 delta-chain clones, with 5.1% observed a single time. The sequencing sample was made of gamma-delta T cells. Source of these receptors: a human donor. It is not recorded whose cells these are; they may come from a transplant donor.

On this clone itself: TCRdb has a much larger clone's protein, which differs at residue 6 from the translation of this DNA, likely because of a read error; what is shown is the protein translated from the DNA. The rearrangement links TRDV2 to TRDJ1; D is unresolved. TCRdb supplies no J gene; here it was assigned by aligning the nucleotide sequence to germline. The germline V gene encodes CDR1 GEAIGNYY and CDR2 EKD. V was shortened by 0 bases and J by 0 bases, with 13 bases between the two germline ends. CDR3 length: 16 amino acids. This CDR3 reads CACDTRSPTHTDKLIF. The DNA of the CDR3 is TGTGCCTGTGACACCCGTAGCCCCACGCACACCGATAAACTCATCTTT.

Turning to this clone: One end of the junction does not line up with germline, which may come from a read error. The chain recombines TRDV2 with TRDJ3, with TRDD3 identical over 8 bases. Germline CDR1 GEAIGNYY, CDR2 EKD. The CDR3 has 19 residues. This chain's CDR3 is CACDQTGGPISLDTRQMFF. The DNA of the CDR3 is TGTGCCTGTGACCAGACTGGGGGTCCCATCTCCTTGGACACCCGACAGATGTTTTTC.

To note about this clone: The TCRdb protein, from a much larger clone, departs from this DNA's translation at residue 11, likely by read error; the protein shown derives from the DNA. This CDR3 is also generated by other DNA sequences in the sample. In DNA form, the CDR3 reads TGTGCCTGTGACACCGGAGGGATGTACTCCCGGGACACCCGACAGATGTTTTTC. Its protein is CACDTGGMYSRDTRQMFF. The rearrangement joins TRDV2 to TRDJ3, with D tentatively TRDD3 (5 bases). This CDR3 has 18 amino acids. CDR1 is GEAIGNYY and CDR2 is EKD in the germline V gene.

This clone counts as medium-sized. This likely traces to a read error, being one base from a far larger clone. V is TRDV2 and J is TRDJ1; 13 nucleotides agree with TRDD3. V lost 4 bases, J lost 3 bases, and 13 bases stayed unmatched. The CDR3 length is 18 residues. Looked up from germline, CDR1 is GEAIGNYY and CDR2 is EKD. Here the CDR3 reads CACDSPQTGGYAPDKLIF. CDR3 sequence (DNA): TGTGCCTGTGATAGCCCTCAAACTGGGGGATACGCTCCCGATAAACTCATCTTT.

With respect to this clone: This sequence may be a read error, since a much larger clone differs from it by one base. Other DNA sequences of this sample code for an identical CDR3. J is TRDJ1 and V is TRDV2; 8 positions match TRDD3. The germline gives CDR1 GEAIGNYY, CDR2 EKD. This CDR3 has 19 residues. This CDR3 is CACDTVGDYSTVMSDKLIF. The CDR3 DNA is TGTGCCTGCGACACCGTGGGGGATTATTCGACCGTTATGTCCGATAAACTCATCTTT.

V is TRDV2 and J is TRDJ1; TRDD3 agrees at 12 bases. CDR1 is GEAIGNYY, CDR2 EKD, per germline. This CDR3 is built from 20 residues. With V trimmed by 0 bases and J by 1 base, 14 bases remained unmatched. CDR3 sequence: CACDTPTGGYPQEGTDKLIF. The CDR3 bases are TGTGCCTGTGACACCCCTACTGGGGGATACCCCCAGGAGGGCACCGATAAACTCATCTTT.

This clone rates as medium-sized. A read error may account for a junction end that differs from germline. The chain is built from TRDV2 and TRDJ1, with TRDD3 matching over 8 bases. This CDR3 spans 18 amino acids. The germline gives CDR1 GEAIGNYY, CDR2 EKD. The CDR3 is CACDTLLGGKGLTDELIF. Written as DNA, the CDR3 is TGTGCCTGTGACACCTTACTGGGGGGCAAGGGGCTTACCGATGAACTCATCTTT.

This clone was seen more than once but under ten times. The rearrangement links TRDV2 to TRDJ1; perhaps D is TRDD2 or TRDD3 (5 bases each). V lost 4 bases to trimming and J lost 3 bases, with 26 bases between them. CDR1 is GEAIGNYY and CDR2 is EKD in the germline V gene. The CDR3 covers 18 residues. CDR3 nucleotide sequence: TGTGCCTGTGATATCCTTCAAAATGGGGTATACTCTCCCGATAAACTCATCTTT. Translated: CACDILQNGVYSPDKLIF.

To note about this clone: The TCRdb protein comes from a much larger clone and disagrees with this DNA's translation at residue 15, likely due to a read error; the protein given here is derived from the DNA. The chain couples TRDV2 to TRDJ3, with D perhaps TRDD3 (6 bases). Germline CDR1 GEAIGNYY, CDR2 EKD. The CDR3 is 20 residues long. The CDR3 is CACDSVLGIPRSWDARQMFF. The CDR3 DNA is TGTGCCTGTGACTCGGTACTGGGTATCCCTCGATCCTGGGACGCCCGACAGATGTTTTTC.

This clone has only a few counts. This is likely an artifact of a read error, given a far larger clone one base away. At the DNA level, this CDR3 is encoded by other sequences in the same sample as well. The gene calls are TRDV2 and TRDJ1; perhaps TRDD3 as D (6 bases). Germline-derived CDR1 and CDR2 are GEAIGNYY and EKD. The CDR3 sequence is 16 residues long. CDR3 loop: CACDTLGDANTDKLIF. CDR3 sequence (DNA): TGTGCCTGTGACACCCTCGGGGATGCTAACACCGATAAGCTCATCTTT.

This clone turned up a few times. The protein TCRdb gives is from a much larger clone and does not agree with this DNA's translation at residue 11, likely a read error; the protein shown here comes from the DNA. This chain joins TRDV2 and TRDJ1; TRDD3 matches 9 bases. The J gene, not given by TCRdb, was assigned here from a germline match of the nucleotide sequence. The CDR3 contains 18 residues. V trimming: 4 bases; J trimming: 2 bases; junction bases outside the gene matches: 16. Germline CDR1 reads GEAIGNYY; CDR2 reads EKD. The CDR3 sequence: CACDSSQTGGHATDKLIF. The CDR3 DNA is TGTGCCTGTGATAGCAGTCAAACTGGGGGACACGCGACCGATAAACTCATCTTT.

V gene TRDV1 combines with J gene TRDJ2; 12 bases fit TRDD3. Unmatched junction bases numbered 24, after V lost 0 bases and J lost 4 bases. CDR3 length: 24 amino acids. CDR1 and CDR2 (germline): TSWWSYY, QGS. CDR3 region: CALGELVLFLLSLGDTRETAQLFF. The CDR3 DNA is TGTGCTCTTGGGGAACTAGTTCTCTTCCTACTCTCACTGGGGGATACACGGGAGACAGCACAACTCTTCTTT.

With respect to this clone: A read error likely explains this, since a far larger clone differs by one base. Additional DNA sequences in this sample encode the identical CDR3. The chain links TRDV2 to TRDJ1; TRDD3 matches at 10 bases. CDR1 and CDR2 from the germline V gene are GEAIGNYY and EKD. The CDR3 is made up of 17 amino acids. The CDR3 DNA reads as TGTGCCTGCGACACTCTCGGAACTGGGGGATACACCGATAAACTCATCTTT. It specifies CACDTLGTGGYTDKLIF.

As concerns this clone: The mismatch at residue 11 between this DNA's translation and the TCRdb protein of a much larger clone likely reflects a read error; the protein shown is translated from the DNA. The chain is built from TRDV2 and TRDJ1; 7 nucleotides match TRDD3. Trimming took 1 base from V and 0 from J; bases not matched to a gene: 19. The CDR3 covers 20 residues. Germline V gene sequence: CDR1 GEAIGNYY, CDR2 EKD. This chain's CDR3 is CACDTLHSGDAVFDTDKLIF. The CDR3 nucleotides are TGTGCCTGTGACACGCTGCATTCGGGGGATGCGGTGTTCGACACCGATAAACTCATCTTT.

This clone showed up just a few times. TCRdb assigns this DNA the protein of a much larger clone, which departs from its translation at residues 9 and 17; this likely reflects a read error, and the protein shown comes from translating the DNA. This chain uses TRDV2 with TRDJ1; 9 bases line up with TRDD3. The CDR3 is 18 amino acids. Germline lookup yields CDR1 GEAIGNYY and CDR2 EKD. CDR3: CACDTVATSGDTTDKLTF. The CDR3 DNA reads TGTGCCTGTGACACCGTCGCTACGTCGGGGGATACAACCGATAAACTCACCTTT.

This rearrangement joins TRDV2 to TRDJ1, with D perhaps matching TRDD3 (5 bases). The J gene is not listed in TCRdb, so it was assigned here from a DNA match to germline. Per the germline V gene, CDR1 is GEAIGNYY and CDR2 is EKD. The CDR3 contains 19 residues. Trimming took off 1 base at V and 0 bases at J, with 23 bases between the two ends. The CDR3 spells CACDTRKLRGGSYTDKLIF. The CDR3 DNA is TGTGCCTGTGACACTAGAAAACTACGGGGGGGCTCGTACACCGATAAACTCATCTTT.

This clone is labeled medium-sized. A single base is all that separates this from a far larger clone, so a read error is likely. The chain uses TRDV2 and TRDJ1, with 13 bases matching TRDD3. The CDR3 has 16 amino acids. Germline assignment: CDR1 GEAIGNYY and CDR2 EKD. CDR3 amino acids: CARDALLGDTTDKLIF. The DNA of the CDR3 is TGTGCCCGTGACGCATTACTGGGGGATACGACCGATAAACTCATCTTT.

This clone has just a few counts. This sequence is one base from a far larger clone and is likely a read error. This specimen includes other DNA sequences encoding the same CDR3. No call was made for the V gene; the J gene is TRDJ1; TRDD3 is taken as the D call from the table, unchecked against the DNA. The length of the CDR3 is 19 residues. The DNA for the CDR3 is TGTGCCTGTGACACCCTACTGGGGGATACGCCCATAGACACCGATAACCTCATCTTT. It specifies CACDTLLGDTPIDTDNLIF.

This clone ranks as large. The same CDR3 can be traced to other DNA sequences in this sample. The chain joins TRDV2 to TRDJ1; 8 positions agree with TRDD3. With 4 bases clipped from V and 0 bases from J, the junction kept 15 bases outside the gene matches. This CDR3 region has 18 residues. Germline V gives CDR1 GEAIGNYY, CDR2 EKD. The CDR3 DNA reads TGTGCCTGTGAGGCTCTGGGGGACCCAGATAAGTACACCGATAAACTCATCTTT. This encodes CACEALGDPDKYTDKLIF.

This clone came up once. The J gene went uncalled, whereas the V gene is TRDV2; the table's D call, TRDD3, was not checked against the DNA. The CDR3 sequence is 18 residues long. Per the germline V gene, CDR1 is GEAIGNYY and CDR2 is EKD. The CDR3 reads CACDRLGGTRQYTDKPIF. CDR3 nucleotide sequence: TGTGCCTGTGACAGGCTAGGGGGAACCCGCCAGTACACCGATAAACCCATCTTT.

This clone was detected a few times. The translation of this DNA and the TCRdb protein of a much larger clone differ at residue 11, probably owing to a read error; the protein shown here is translated from the DNA. The chain couples TRDV2 to TRDJ1; TRDD3 agrees at 10 bases. This CDR3 comprises 17 residues. From germline, CDR1 is GEAIGNYY and CDR2 EKD. Trimming took 0 bases from V and 1 from J; bases not matched to a gene: 7. The CDR3 spells CACDTLRTGGCTDKLIF. In DNA, the CDR3 is TGTGCCTGTGACACCCTACGGACTGGGGGATGCACCGATAAACTCATCTTT.